Following are 4 T cell receptor beta chains from one sample sequenced in a study of prognosis after radiotherapy for stage I lung cancer. The genomic DNA TCR beta CDR3 region underwent two rounds of multiplex PCR. First-round PCR used primers specific to each TRBV and TRBJ gene. Each CDR3 protein is one row after TCRdb ran MiXCR on the multiplex PCR reads. This table holds 20,000 to 30,000 distinct CDR3 sequences, roughly 40% found once. The source was PBMCs, collected before or after stereotactic body radiation therapy (not recorded which). The receptors here all came from a donor of 50 years or more with non-small cell lung cancer.

This clonotype was observed at least ten times. J is TRBJ1-1 and V is TRBV28; 11 bases map to TRBD1. After removal of 5 bases from V and 11 bases from J, the junction contained 7 bases not matched to a gene. Germline CDR1 is MDHEN and CDR2 is SYDVKM. The CDR3 consists of 13 residues. The CDR3 DNA follows: TGTGCCAGCAGTCCGCCGGGACAGGGGGGGGCTTTCTTT. This gives the protein CASSPPGQGGAFF.

The chain uses TRBV28 and TRBJ1-1; D is unclear. This CDR3 region has 17 residues. The V gene's germline CDR1 is MDHEN and CDR2 SYDVKM. V lost 2 bases, J lost 0 bases, and 16 bases lay in between. CDR3 bases: TGTGCCAGCAGTTTACCGAGAAGACTCGACCTGAACACTGAAGCTTTCTTT. As protein: CASSLPRRLDLNTEAFF.

The chain links TRBV19 to TRBJ2-1, with no clear D. Per germline, CDR1 LNHDA and CDR2 SQIVND (reference sequence). The V gene lost 5 bases and the J gene lost 3 bases, with 11 bases spanning the gap. This CDR3 region has 14 residues. CDR3: CASSLFQDYNEQFF. For the CDR3, the DNA is TGTGCCAGTAGTCTTTTTCAGGACTACAATGAGCAGTTCTTC.

This clonotype was observed many times. The chain employs TRBV11-2 and TRBJ2-5; D is possibly TRBD2 (5 bases). This CDR3 has 14 residues. V lost 5 bases to trimming and J lost 1 base, with 11 bases between them. Germline-derived CDR1 and CDR2 are SGHAT and FQNNGV. CDR3 protein: CASSQTLAQETQYF. CDR3 nucleotide sequence: TGTGCCAGCAGCCAGACGCTAGCCCAAGAGACCCAGTACTTC.